This paragraph reports one T cell receptor (beta chain). The data originate from a study of T cell changes during pregnancy in multiple sclerosis. The germline gives CDR1 LGHNA, CDR2 YSLEER. V was pared by 0 bases and J by 8 bases, with 29 bases between. This CDR3 region has 20 residues. TCRdb keeps only in-frame clones here, not all; method: immunoSEQ multiplex PCR. Of 24,000 or so clones detected, 86% appear once; the ten largest clones hold less than 15%. Sequencing used CD8+ T cells from peripheral blood mononuclear cells, obtained in the first trimester of pregnancy. The sequence was collected from a female donor in good health, enrolled as a control in a pregnancy study. V usage is TRBV4-3 and J usage is TRBJ2-1; D may be TRBD2 (6 bases). Here the CDR3 reads CASSQDAKSEWEAGVDEQFF. In DNA form, the CDR3 reads TGCGCCAGCAGCCAAGACGCAAAATCCGAGTGGGAGGCTGGGGTGGATGAGCAGTTCTTC.